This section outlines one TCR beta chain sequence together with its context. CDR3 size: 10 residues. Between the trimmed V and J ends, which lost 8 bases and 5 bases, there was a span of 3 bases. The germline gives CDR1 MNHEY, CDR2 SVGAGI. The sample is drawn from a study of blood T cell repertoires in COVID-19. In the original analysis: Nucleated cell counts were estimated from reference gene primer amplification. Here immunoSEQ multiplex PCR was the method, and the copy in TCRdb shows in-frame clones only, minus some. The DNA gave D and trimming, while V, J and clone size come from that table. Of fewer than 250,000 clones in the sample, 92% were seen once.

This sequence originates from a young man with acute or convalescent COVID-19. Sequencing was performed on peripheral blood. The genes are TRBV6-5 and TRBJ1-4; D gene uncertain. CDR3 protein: CASQNEKLFF. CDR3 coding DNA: TGTGCCAGCCAGAATGAAAAACTGTTTTTT.